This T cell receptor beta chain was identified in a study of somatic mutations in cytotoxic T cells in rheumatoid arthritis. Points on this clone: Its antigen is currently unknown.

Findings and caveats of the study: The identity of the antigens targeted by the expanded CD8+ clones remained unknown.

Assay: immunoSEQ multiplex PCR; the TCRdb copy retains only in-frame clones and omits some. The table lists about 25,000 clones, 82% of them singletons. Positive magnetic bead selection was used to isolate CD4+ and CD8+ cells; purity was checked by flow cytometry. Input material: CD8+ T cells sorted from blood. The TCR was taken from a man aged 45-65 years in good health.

CDR3 loop: CASSEIPPGTGNTIYF. The CDR3 DNA is TGTGCCAGCAGTGAAATACCGCCAGGGACTGGAAACACCATATATTTT. This sequence joins TRBV2 and TRBJ1-3; D possibly corresponds to TRBD1 (5 bases). Trimming took 2 bases from V and 2 from J, leaving 13 bases between them. The length of the CDR3 is 16 residues. CDR1 and CDR2 from the germline V gene are SNHLY and FYNNEI.